Listed below are T cell receptor beta chains from one sample, sequenced in a study of response to subunit inactivated influenza vaccine. Each CDR3 protein is one row after TCRdb ran MiXCR on the RT-PCR reads. The table has 650,000 to 800,000 distinct CDR3 sequences, about 15% seen once. This specimen consisted of PBMCs from blood, obtained 14 days before vaccination. These TCRs come from a man in his forties or fifties who received an inactivated influenza vaccine. CDR3s include the opening cysteine and the closing phenylalanine or tryptophan. Not every row has a clone size; where given, it reads once, few, many or a size class.

v_gene: TRBV29-1; abundance: many; CDR3aa: CSVGDRVNTEAFF
v_gene: TRBV6-2/TRBV6-3; abundance: NA; CDR3aa: CASSYEAAYQPQHF
v_gene: TRBV28; abundance: NA; CDR3aa: CASSLLTRGSYNEQFF
v_gene: TRBV20-1; abundance: NA; CDR3aa: CSVDRGSYEQYF
v_gene: TRBV9; abundance: few; CDR3aa: CASSVVDRGAHEQFF
v_gene: TRBV7-9; abundance: once; CDR3aa: CASSMGDRPREQYF
v_gene: TRBV12-3/TRBV12-4; abundance: NA; CDR3aa: CASSSQGTLGELFF
v_gene: TRBV7-9; abundance: once; CDR3aa: CASSLAERAGGYEQYF
v_gene: TRBV5-6; abundance: NA; CDR3aa: CASSLLRLAVYNEQFF
v_gene: TRBV7-2; abundance: NA; CDR3aa: CASSLGGRVGYTF
v_gene: TRBV5-1; abundance: NA; CDR3aa: CASSWRDNRQETQYF
v_gene: TRBV12-3/TRBV12-4; abundance: NA; CDR3aa: CASSLQVRETQYF
v_gene: TRBV5-1; abundance: few; CDR3aa: CASSLVGLGDEQFF
v_gene: TRBV29-1; abundance: few; CDR3aa: CSVEGDSRANYGYTF
v_gene: TRBV6-1; abundance: NA; CDR3aa: CASSTHGGNTGELFF
v_gene: TRBV12-3/TRBV12-4; abundance: NA; CDR3aa: CASSANPTTNEKLFF
v_gene: TRBV3-1; abundance: few; CDR3aa: CASSWDGHNSPLHF
v_gene: TRBV11-2; abundance: many; CDR3aa: CASSLDHGAYEQYF
v_gene: TRBV20-1; abundance: NA; CDR3aa: CSATGPYGYTF
v_gene: TRBV12-3/TRBV12-4; abundance: many; CDR3aa: CASSYGWGSTDTQYF
v_gene: TRBV20-1; abundance: NA; CDR3aa: CSASATKGDTQYF
v_gene: TRBV2; abundance: few; CDR3aa: CASSEALGGMETQYF
v_gene: TRBV27; abundance: NA; CDR3aa: CASSLSWEAGNEQFF
v_gene: TRBV4-3; abundance: NA; CDR3aa: CASSQETTHRYNSPLHF
v_gene: TRBV12-3/TRBV12-4; abundance: NA; CDR3aa: CATWDRTNEKLFF
v_gene: TRBV4-2; abundance: NA; CDR3aa: CASSQSRNSNSGNTIYF
v_gene: TRBV11-1; abundance: NA; CDR3aa: CASSHPSGRIPRTDTQYF
v_gene: TRBV12-3/TRBV12-4; abundance: many; CDR3aa: CASRPGPANTEAFF
v_gene: TRBV20-1; abundance: NA; CDR3aa: CSASWTSTDTQYF
v_gene: TRBV6-5; abundance: few; CDR3aa: CASSYDNSGANVLTF
v_gene: TRBV7-2; abundance: few; CDR3aa: CASSFKLARADTQYF
v_gene: TRBV6-2/TRBV6-3; abundance: few; CDR3aa: CASSYNRGWGETQYF
v_gene: TRBV3-1; abundance: few; CDR3aa: CASSHTVNVRTGELFF
v_gene: TRBV5-1; abundance: many; CDR3aa: CASSLMGQASNEQFF
v_gene: TRBV4-3; abundance: few; CDR3aa: CASSYSGGAGFNEQFF
v_gene: TRBV3-1; abundance: NA; CDR3aa: CASSQVNDQYF